Listed here are 25 T cell receptor beta chains from one sample, sequenced in a study of human T cells and chemical hapten exposure. Time point specified: patch test 2, 6 weeks after DPC sensitization. Treatment in this sample: therapeutic diphenylcyclopropenone sensitization with weekly scalp DPC. TCRdb passed the RACE reads through MiXCR, listing each CDR3 protein once. The table shows about 140,000 distinct CDR3 sequences, with about 10% occurring only once. The input for sequencing was whole blood, taken in connection with sensitization to the hapten diphenylcyclopropenone (DPC). These receptors all come from a woman aged 50 to 60 with alopecia areata. Some clones in this sample may be carry-over from other donors' samples.

This clonotype occurred a few times. This chain links TRBV28 with TRBJ2-7; the D gene is possibly TRBD2 (6 bases). Deletions cut 2 bases from V and 7 bases from J, with 15 bases between. This CDR3 contains 14 residues. Germline V gene lookup returns CDR1 MDHEN and CDR2 SYDVKM. The CDR3 nucleotides read TGTGCCAGCAGTTTAGATTGGGGGGTGCGGGAGCAGTACTTC. It translates to CASSLDWGVREQYF.

This clonotype was observed at least ten times. V usage is TRBV29-1 and J usage is TRBJ2-7; 9 positions match TRBD1. Germline lookup yields CDR1 SQVTM and CDR2 ANQGSEA. The junction had 8 bases not matched to a gene; V was cut back by 6 bases and J by 5 bases. The CDR3 consists of 13 residues. DNA of the CDR3: TGCAGCGTCGGGACAGGGCTCACCCACGAGCAGTACTTC. Translating it yields CSVGTGLTHEQYF.

This clonotype was found many times. This chain links TRBV29-1 with TRBJ1-1; 8 nucleotides align to TRBD1. V shed 4 bases and J 4 bases; nucleotides not matched to a gene: 2. This CDR3 comprises 12 residues. CDR1 SQVTM and CDR2 ANQGSEA come from the germline V gene. The CDR3, as DNA: TGCAGCGTTGCAGGGGGCCCCACTGAAGCTTTCTTT. It encodes CSVAGGPTEAFF.

This clonotype was picked up a small number of times. The rearrangement uses TRBV18 and TRBJ2-7; D assignment may be TRBD1 or TRBD2 (5 bases each). CDR1 is KGHSH, CDR2 LQKENI, per germline. V was cut by 0 bases and J by 6 bases, with 15 bases left in between. This CDR3 contains 15 residues. CDR3: CASSPPNEQGREQYF. The CDR3 DNA sequence: TGTGCCAGCTCACCACCGAATGAGCAGGGACGCGAGCAGTACTTC.

At least ten counts were recorded for this clonotype. The chain recombines TRBV28 with TRBJ2-7, with 13 bases identical to TRBD2. Germline CDR1 and CDR2: MDHEN and SYDVKM. The CDR3 is 14 residues long. Trimming removed 5 bases from V and 6 bases from J; junction bases left unmatched: 4. CDR3 amino acids: CASSETSGRSEQYF. The DNA for the CDR3 is TGTGCCAGCAGTGAGACTAGCGGGAGGTCCGAGCAGTACTTC.

Many counts were recorded for this clonotype. V usage is TRBV25-1 and J usage is TRBJ1-5, with D unclear. This CDR3 has 14 residues. Germline V CDR1 and CDR2: MGHDK, SYGVNS. The V gene lost 4 bases and the J gene lost 4 bases, with 11 bases spanning the gap. Written as DNA, the CDR3 is TGTGCCAGCAGTGGGTACGGGCGAAATCAGCCCCAGCATTTT. Its translation is CASSGYGRNQPQHF.

This clonotype was recorded many times. The chain combines TRBV20-1 with TRBJ2-7; D might be TRBD1 (6 bases). Germline CDR1 reads DFQATT; CDR2 reads SNEGSKA (reference sequence). Trimming cost V 4 bases and J 0 bases, with 16 bases left between them. This CDR3 is 15 amino acids long. CDR3 in amino acids: CSATSGTRSSYEQYF. In DNA form, the CDR3 reads TGCAGTGCTACATCCGGGACACGGAGCTCCTACGAGCAGTACTTC.

This clonotype was seen repeatedly, ten times or more. This chain links TRBV25-1 with TRBJ2-1; the D gene could be TRBD1 or TRBD2 (5 bases each). The germline V gene has CDR1 MGHDK and CDR2 SYGVNS. The V and J ends lost 2 bases and 5 bases respectively, with 13 bases between them. This CDR3 spans 15 amino acids. The CDR3 reads CASSENSLGDNEQFF. CDR3 DNA: TGTGCCAGCAGTGAAAATTCCCTGGGGGACAATGAGCAGTTCTTC.

This clonotype was counted many times. The chain is built from TRBV12-3 or TRBV12-4 and TRBJ2-1; 7 nucleotides align to TRBD2. CDR3 length: 19 residues. J lost 2 bases, V lost 4 bases, and 17 bases had no gene match. CDR3 coding DNA: TGTGCCAGCAGTTACTCGGCGGGTAGCGGGTCTTCCCCCTACAATGAGCAGTTCTTC. This sequence encodes CASSYSAGSGSSPYNEQFF.

CDR3 DNA: TGCAGCGCCGAAGGGATAGCGGGGCAATCCTACAATGAGCAGTTCTTC. Protein sequence: CSAEGIAGQSYNEQFF. This sequence joins TRBV29-1 and TRBJ2-1, with 8 bases identical to TRBD2. Germline trimming cut 7 bases from V and 1 base from J; bases unmatched to any gene: 12. The CDR3 runs 16 residues. Looked up from germline, CDR1 is SQVTM and CDR2 is ANQGSEA.

There are a few counts of this clonotype. J is TRBJ1-3 and V is TRBV20-1, with D possibly TRBD1 on 5 matching bases. V was cut by 3 bases and J by 4 bases, with 22 bases left in between. The CDR3 length is 17 residues. In germline, CDR1 is DFQATT, CDR2 SNEGSKA (reference sequence). The CDR3 DNA follows: TGCAGTGCTAGTAGGAGCCAGTGGGGCGGTGGAGGAAACACCATATATTTT. Translated: CSASRSQWGGGGNTIYF.

This clonotype occurred a few times. This chain connects TRBV28 to TRBJ1-5; D may be TRBD1 (5 bases). Germline lookup yields CDR1 MDHEN and CDR2 SYDVKM. V lost 3 bases to trimming and J lost 3 bases, with 12 bases between them. The CDR3 sequence is 15 residues long. In DNA, the CDR3 is TGTGCCAGCAGTTTGACCGGGACCAACAATCAGCCCCAGCATTTT. Translation gives CASSLTGTNNQPQHF.

The chain is built from TRBV10-2 and TRBJ2-7; TRBD2 is a possible D gene (6 bases). Trimming stripped 11 bases from V and 1 base from J, with 15 bases between. This CDR3 is built from 13 residues. Looked up from germline, CDR1 is WSHSY and CDR2 is SAAADI. The CDR3 loop is CAVTLAPSYEQYF. The DNA for the CDR3 is TGCGCCGTCACCCTAGCGCCGTCCTACGAGCAGTACTTC.

This clonotype turned up a few times. The gene calls are TRBV28 and TRBJ2-1, with TRBD2 identical over 8 bases. V shed 1 base, J shed 16 bases, and the junction held 6 bases outside the gene matches. CDR1 MDHEN and CDR2 SYDVKM come from the germline V gene. The CDR3 is made up of 12 amino acids. The CDR3 nucleotides read TGTGCCAGCAGTTTATCGAGCGGGAGTGGTTTCTTC. It codes for CASSLSSGSGFF. Together with reference TRBV28 and TRBJ2-1, the CDR3 gives the full variable domain: DVKVTQSSRYLVKRTGEKVFLECVQDMDHENMFWYRQDPGLGLRLIYFSYDVKMKEKGDIPEGYSVSREKKERFSLILESASTNQTSMYLCASSLSSGSGFFGPGTRLTVL.

This clonotype has just a few counts. The V gene is TRBV21-1, the J gene TRBJ2-7; the D call of TRBD2 is as the table states it, not checked on the DNA. TRBV21-1 is termed a pseudogene. The CDR3 is made up of 15 amino acids. The CDR3 is CASSTRKGTAGEQYF. The CDR3 DNA reads as TGTGCCAGCAGCACGAGGAAGGGCACGGCAGGCGAGCAGTACTTC.

This clonotype was recorded many times. An end of the junction differs from the germline gene, which may be a read error. The CDR3 DNA reads as TGTGCTAGCAGCCCCTGGGCGGGGGCCTACAATGAGCAGTTCTTC. This gives the protein CASSPWAGAYNEQFF. The J gene is TRBJ2-1, the V gene TRBV7-7; 7 nucleotides align to TRBD2. The germline gives CDR1 SSHAT, CDR2 FNYEAQ (reference sequence). The CDR3 contains 15 residues.

This clonotype appeared a few times. The V call is TRBV12-3 or TRBV12-4, the J call TRBJ1-3, with a weak D call TRBD1 (5 bases). The ends were cut back, 7 bases at V and 4 bases at J, with 17 bases in the middle. The CDR3 extends over 15 amino acids. This CDR3 is CASTLVGLVGNTIYF. The CDR3 region has the DNA TGTGCCAGCACCTTGGTGGGGCTAGTAGGAAACACCATATATTTT.

This clonotype was seen a few times. The rearrangement uses TRBV20-1 and TRBJ1-5; D gene unclear. V was cut by 4 bases and J by 6 bases, with 10 bases left in between. Germline-derived CDR1 and CDR2 are DFQATT and SNEGSKA (reference sequence). CDR3 length equals 12 residues. CDR3 DNA: TGCAGTGCTAAACAGTTCGGTCAGCCCCAGCATTTT. Its protein product is CSAKQFGQPQHF.

This clonotype was detected a few times. This chain joins TRBV20-1 and TRBJ1-1, with D uncertain. This CDR3 is built from 12 residues. V was clipped by 6 bases and J by 2 bases, with 10 bases between them. The germline V gene has CDR1 DFQATT and CDR2 SNEGSKA (reference sequence). The CDR3 here is CSAPSSNTEAFF. In DNA form, the CDR3 reads TGCAGTGCGCCAAGCAGCAACACTGAAGCTTTCTTT.

This clonotype has a count of ten or more. The gene calls are TRBV5-1 and TRBJ2-3, with D hard to call. V was trimmed by 0 bases and J by 1 base, leaving 15 bases between them. Germline CDR1 reads SGHRS; CDR2 reads YFSETQ. The CDR3 runs to 17 residues. The CDR3 DNA reads as TGCGCCAGCAGCTTGGAGAGTGGGCAGGTCGGCACAGATACGCAGTATTTT. This sequence encodes CASSLESGQVGTDTQYF. The variable domain in full, completed from reference TRBV5-1 and TRBJ2-3, reads KAGVTQTPRYLIKTRGQQVTLSCSPISGHRSVSWYQQTPGQGLQFLFEYFSETQRNKGNFPGRFSGRQFSNSRSEMNVSTLELGDSALYLCASSLESGQVGTDTQYFGPGTRLTVL.

This clonotype was recorded a few times. The chain carries TRBV24-1 and TRBJ2-1; no clear D. The length of the CDR3 is 13 residues. The germline V gene encodes CDR1 KGHDR and CDR2 SFDVKD. V gave up 9 bases and J gave up 0 bases, with 8 bases separating them. The CDR3 sequence is CATARLSYNEQFF. The CDR3 nucleotides are TGTGCCACCGCCAGGCTCTCCTACAATGAGCAGTTCTTC.

This clonotype was seen more than once but under ten times. This chain connects TRBV11-1 to TRBJ2-2; 11 nucleotides line up with TRBD1. The CDR3 spans 14 residues. Germline V gives CDR1 SGHAT, CDR2 FQDESV (reference sequence). J lost 5 bases, V lost 5 bases, and 1 base had no gene match. The CDR3 region has the DNA TGTGCCAGCAGCCGGGACAGGGGGACCGGGGAGCTGTTTTTT. Amino acids: CASSRDRGTGELFF.

The gene calls are TRBV11-1 and TRBJ2-7, with D unresolved. From germline, CDR1 is SGHAT and CDR2 FQDESV (reference sequence). This CDR3 contains 13 residues. Trimming left V 5 bases short and J 6 bases short, with 14 bases between. DNA of the CDR3: TGTGCCAGCAGCCGAGAGGTGGTCGGCGAGCAGTACTTC. It is translated as CASSREVVGEQYF.

This clonotype was seen a handful of times. The J gene is TRBJ1-3, the V gene TRBV29-1; D is perhaps TRBD1 (6 bases). Germline CDR1 reads SQVTM; CDR2 reads ANQGSEA. The V end lost 8 bases, the J end lost 3 bases, and 17 bases lay between the germline ends. CDR3 length: 14 residues. The CDR3 reads CSSWGGAGGNTIYF. The CDR3, as DNA: TGCAGCTCTTGGGGGGGCGCGGGTGGAAACACCATATATTTT.

This clonotype was counted a few times. The chain recombines TRBV5-8 with TRBJ1-6, with D possibly matching TRBD1 (6 bases). This CDR3 region has 15 residues. V lost 4 bases and J lost 8, with 16 bases in between. Germline loops: CDR1 SGHTS, CDR2 YDEGEE. CDR3: CASSPRGAVYSPLHF. The CDR3 nucleotides read TGTGCCAGCAGCCCGAGGGGGGCTGTTTATTCACCCCTCCACTTT. Together with reference TRBV5-8 and TRBJ1-6, the CDR3 gives the full variable domain: EAGVTQSPTHLIKTRGQQATLRCSPISGHTSVYWYQQALGLGLQFLLWYDEGEERNRGNFPPRFSGRQFPNYSSELNVNALELEDSALYLCASSPRGAVYSPLHFGNGTRLTVT.